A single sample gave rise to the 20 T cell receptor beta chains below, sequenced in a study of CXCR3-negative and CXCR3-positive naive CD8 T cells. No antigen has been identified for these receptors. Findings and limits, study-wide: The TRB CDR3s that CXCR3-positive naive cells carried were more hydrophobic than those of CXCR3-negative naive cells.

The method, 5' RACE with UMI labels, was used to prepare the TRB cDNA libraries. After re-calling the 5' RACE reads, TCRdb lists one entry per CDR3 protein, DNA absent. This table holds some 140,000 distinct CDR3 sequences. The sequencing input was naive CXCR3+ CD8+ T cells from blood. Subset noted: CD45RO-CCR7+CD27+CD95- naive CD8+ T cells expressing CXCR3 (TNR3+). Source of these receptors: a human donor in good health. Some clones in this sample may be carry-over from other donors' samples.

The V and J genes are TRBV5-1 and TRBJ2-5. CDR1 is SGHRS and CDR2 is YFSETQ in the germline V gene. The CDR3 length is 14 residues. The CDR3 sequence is CASSWVGFQETQYF.

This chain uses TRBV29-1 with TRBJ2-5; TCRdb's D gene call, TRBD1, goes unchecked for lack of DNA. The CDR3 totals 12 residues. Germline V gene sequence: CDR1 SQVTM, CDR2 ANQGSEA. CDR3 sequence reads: CSVEGAQETQYF.

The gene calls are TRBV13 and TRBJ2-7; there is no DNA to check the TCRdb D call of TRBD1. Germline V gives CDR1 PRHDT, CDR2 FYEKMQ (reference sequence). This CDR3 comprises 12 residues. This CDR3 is CASSLPGYEQYF.

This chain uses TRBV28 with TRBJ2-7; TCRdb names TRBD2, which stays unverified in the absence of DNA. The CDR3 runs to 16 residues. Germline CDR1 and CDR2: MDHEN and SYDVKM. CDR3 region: CASRSELAGFSYEQYF.

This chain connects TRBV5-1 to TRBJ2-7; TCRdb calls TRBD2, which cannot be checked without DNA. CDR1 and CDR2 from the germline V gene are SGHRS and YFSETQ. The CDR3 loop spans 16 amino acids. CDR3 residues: CASSLPLAGGAYEQYF.

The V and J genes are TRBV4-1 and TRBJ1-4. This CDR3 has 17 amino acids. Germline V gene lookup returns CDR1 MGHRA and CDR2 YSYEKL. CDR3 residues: CASSHTSRDKANEKLFF.

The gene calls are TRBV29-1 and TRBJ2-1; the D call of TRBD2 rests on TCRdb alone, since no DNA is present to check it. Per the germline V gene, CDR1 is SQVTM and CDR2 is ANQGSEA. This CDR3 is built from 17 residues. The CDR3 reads CSVEASRGLAGVNEQFF.

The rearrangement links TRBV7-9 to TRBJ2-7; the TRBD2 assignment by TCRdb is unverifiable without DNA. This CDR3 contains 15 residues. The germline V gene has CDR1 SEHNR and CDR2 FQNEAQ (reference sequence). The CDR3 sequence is CASSLSGTSPYEQYF.

CDR3 protein: CASSLALGALMTDEQFF. This chain links TRBV7-6 with TRBJ2-1; the TCRdb call, TRBD2, lacks DNA for checking. This CDR3 is built from 17 residues. Germline V gives CDR1 SGHVS, CDR2 FNYEAQ.

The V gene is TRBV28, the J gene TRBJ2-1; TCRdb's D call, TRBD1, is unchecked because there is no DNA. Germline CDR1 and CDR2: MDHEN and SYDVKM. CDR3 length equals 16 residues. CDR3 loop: CASSLGGVGVYNEQFF.

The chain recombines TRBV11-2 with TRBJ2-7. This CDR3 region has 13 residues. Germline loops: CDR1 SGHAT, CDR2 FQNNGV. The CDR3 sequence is CASGLGTTYEQYF.

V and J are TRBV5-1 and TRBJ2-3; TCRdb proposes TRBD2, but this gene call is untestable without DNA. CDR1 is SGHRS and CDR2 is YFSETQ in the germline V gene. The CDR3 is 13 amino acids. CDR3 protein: CASSGPTSGREYF.

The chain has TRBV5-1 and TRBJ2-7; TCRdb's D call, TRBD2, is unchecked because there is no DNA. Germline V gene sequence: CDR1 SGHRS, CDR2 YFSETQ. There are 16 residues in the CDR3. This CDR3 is CASSQGLAGGPHEQYF. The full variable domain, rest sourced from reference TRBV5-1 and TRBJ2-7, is KAGVTQTPRYLIKTRGQQVTLSCSPISGHRSVSWYQQTPGQGLQFLFEYFSETQRNKGNFPGRFSGRQFSNSRSEMNVSTLELGDSALYLCASSQGLAGGPHEQYFGPGTRLTVT.

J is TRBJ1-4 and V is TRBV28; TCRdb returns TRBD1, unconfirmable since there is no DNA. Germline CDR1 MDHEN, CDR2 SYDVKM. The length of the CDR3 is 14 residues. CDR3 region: CASSFGGTNEKLFF.

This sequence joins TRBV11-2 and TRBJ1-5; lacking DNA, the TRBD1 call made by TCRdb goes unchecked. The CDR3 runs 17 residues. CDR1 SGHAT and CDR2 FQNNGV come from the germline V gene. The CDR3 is CASSPGAGGYSNQPQHF.

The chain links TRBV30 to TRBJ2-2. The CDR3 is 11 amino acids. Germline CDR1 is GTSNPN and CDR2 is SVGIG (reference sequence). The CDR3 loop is CAWRVSGELFF. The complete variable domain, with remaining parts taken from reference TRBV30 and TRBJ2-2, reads SQTIHQWPATLVQPVGSPLSLECTVEGTSNPNLYWYRQAAGRGLQLLFYSVGIGQISSEVPQNLSASRPQDRQFILSSKKLLLSDSGFYLCAWRVSGELFFGEGSRLTVL.

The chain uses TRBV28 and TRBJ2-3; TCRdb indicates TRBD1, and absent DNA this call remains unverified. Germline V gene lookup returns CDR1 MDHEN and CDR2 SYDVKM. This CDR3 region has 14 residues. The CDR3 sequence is CASSRQGRSDTQYF.

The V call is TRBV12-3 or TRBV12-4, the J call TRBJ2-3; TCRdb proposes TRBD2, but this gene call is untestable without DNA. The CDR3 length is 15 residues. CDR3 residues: CASSYSGSPTDTQYF.

CDR3 residues: CASSLGTLAKNIQYF. The chain combines TRBV12-3 or TRBV12-4 with TRBJ2-4. The CDR3 totals 15 residues.

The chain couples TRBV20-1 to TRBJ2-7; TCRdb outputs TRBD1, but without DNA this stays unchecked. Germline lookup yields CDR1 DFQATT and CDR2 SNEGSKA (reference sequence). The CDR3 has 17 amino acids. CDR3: CSASSWDTLTYRDEQYF.